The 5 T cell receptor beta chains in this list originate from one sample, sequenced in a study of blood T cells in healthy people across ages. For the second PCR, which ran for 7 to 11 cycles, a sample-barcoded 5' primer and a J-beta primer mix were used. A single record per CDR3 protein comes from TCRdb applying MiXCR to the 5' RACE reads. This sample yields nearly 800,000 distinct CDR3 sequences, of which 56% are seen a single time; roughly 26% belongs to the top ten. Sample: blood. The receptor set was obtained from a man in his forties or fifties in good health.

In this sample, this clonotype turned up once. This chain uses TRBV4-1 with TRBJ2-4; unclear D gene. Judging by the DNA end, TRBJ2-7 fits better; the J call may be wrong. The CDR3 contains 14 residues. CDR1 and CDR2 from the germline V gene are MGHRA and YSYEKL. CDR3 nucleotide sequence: TGCGCCAGCAGCCAAGGCGCAGACGCCTACGAGCAGTACTTC. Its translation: CASSQGADAYEQYF.

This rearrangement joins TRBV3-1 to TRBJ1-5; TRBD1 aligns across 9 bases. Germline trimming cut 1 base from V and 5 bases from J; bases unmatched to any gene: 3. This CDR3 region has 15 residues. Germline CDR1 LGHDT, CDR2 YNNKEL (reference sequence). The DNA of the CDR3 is TGTGCCAGCAGCCAAGGGACAGGGGTGGATCAGCCCCAGCATTTT. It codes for CASSQGTGVDQPQHF.

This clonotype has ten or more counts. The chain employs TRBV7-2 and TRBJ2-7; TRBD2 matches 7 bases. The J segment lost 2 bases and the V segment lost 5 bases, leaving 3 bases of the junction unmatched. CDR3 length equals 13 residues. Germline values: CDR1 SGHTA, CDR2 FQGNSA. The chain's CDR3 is CASSGRVAYEQYF. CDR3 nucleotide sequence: TGTGCCAGCAGCGGGAGGGTCGCCTACGAGCAGTACTTC. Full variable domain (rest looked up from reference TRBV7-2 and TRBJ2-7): GAGVSQSPSNKVTEKGKDVELRCDPISGHTALYWYRQSLGQGLEFLIYFQGNSAPDKSGLPSDRFSAERTGGSVSTLTIQRTQQEDSAVYLCASSGRVAYEQYFGPGTRLTVT.

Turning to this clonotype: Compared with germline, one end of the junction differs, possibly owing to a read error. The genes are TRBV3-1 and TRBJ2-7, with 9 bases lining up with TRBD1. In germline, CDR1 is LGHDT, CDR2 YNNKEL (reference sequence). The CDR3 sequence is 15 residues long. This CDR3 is CASTQLPGQGYEQYF. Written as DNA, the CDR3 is TGTGCCAGCACCCAATTGCCGGGACAGGGCTACGAGCAGTACTTC.

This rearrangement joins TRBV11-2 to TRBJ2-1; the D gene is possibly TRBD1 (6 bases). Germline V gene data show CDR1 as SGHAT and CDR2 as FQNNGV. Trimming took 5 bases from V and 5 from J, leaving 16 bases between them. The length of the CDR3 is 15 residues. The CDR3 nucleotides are TGTGCCAGCAGCCCCAGGGTTGAGGGGGACAATGAGCAGTTCTTC. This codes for CASSPRVEGDNEQFF.